Listed below are T cell receptor beta chains from one sample, sequenced in a study of shared clonotypes between healthy human individuals. Assay: immunoSEQ multiplex PCR; the TCRdb copy retains only in-frame clones and omits some. The data contain 2 million to 2.5 million clones, 92% of them seen just once; the ten biggest clones take up about 0.41%. Material for sequencing was naive CD4+ T cells from PBMCs. All receptors come from a man aged 18 to 29 in good health. Some clones in this sample may be carry-over from other donors' samples. Each CDR3 is given with its conserved first and last residue. D genes are given only for firm matches. Only some rows state a clone size, as once, few, many or a class for expanded clones.

J gene: TRBJ1-4
clone size: NA
V gene: TRBV5-8
D gene: NA
CDR3 protein: CASSPGREAGSGEKLFF
CDR3 DNA: TGTGCCAGCAGCCCCGGGCGGGAGGCTGGGAGCGGTGAAAAACTGTTTTTT

J gene: TRBJ2-1
clone size: NA
V gene: TRBV9
D gene: NA
CDR3 protein: CASSVAAGELNEQFF
CDR3 DNA: TGTGCCAGCAGCGTAGCGGCAGGGGAGTTGAATGAGCAGTTCTTC

J gene: TRBJ2-5
clone size: NA
V gene: TRBV5-5
D gene: TRBD2
CDR3 protein: CASRALAESRETQYF
CDR3 DNA: TGTGCCAGCAGGGCTCTAGCGGAGTCTCGGGAGACCCAGTACTTC

J gene: TRBJ1-2
clone size: NA
V gene: TRBV30
D gene: NA
CDR3 protein: CAWSVKMMAGGYTF
CDR3 DNA: TGTGCCTGGAGTGTTAAAATGATGGCTGGCGGCTACACCTTC

J gene: TRBJ2-1
clone size: NA
V gene: TRBV4-2
D gene: NA
CDR3 protein: CASSQEGRGVSSYNEQFF
CDR3 DNA: TGTGCCAGCAGCCAAGAGGGGAGAGGAGTCTCCTCCTACAATGAGCAGTTCTTC

J gene: TRBJ2-1
clone size: NA
V gene: TRBV7-6
D gene: TRBD2
CDR3 protein: CASSGLAGGFEQFF
CDR3 DNA: TGTGCCAGCAGCGGACTAGCGGGAGGTTTCGAGCAGTTCTTC

J gene: TRBJ2-1
clone size: NA
V gene: TRBV7-3
D gene: TRBD2
CDR3 protein: CASSRLQREGEQFF
CDR3 DNA: TGTGCCAGCAGCCGTTTGCAGCGGGAGGGCGAGCAGTTCTTC

J gene: TRBJ2-7
clone size: NA
V gene: TRBV25-1
D gene: TRBD1
CDR3 protein: CASSQTGTPYEQYF
CDR3 DNA: TGTGCCAGCAGTCAGACAGGGACCCCCTACGAGCAGTACTTC

J gene: TRBJ2-3
clone size: NA
V gene: TRBV14
D gene: NA
CDR3 protein: CASSHSDTQYF
CDR3 DNA: TGTGCCAGCAGCCATTCAGATACGCAGTATTTT

J gene: TRBJ1-1
clone size: few
V gene: TRBV28
D gene: NA
CDR3 protein: CASLKDTEAFF
CDR3 DNA: TGTGCCAGCTTAAAGGACACTGAAGCTTTCTTT

J gene: TRBJ1-4
clone size: NA
V gene: TRBV5-5
D gene: NA
CDR3 protein: CASSLIRSGEKLFF
CDR3 DNA: TGTGCCAGCAGCTTGATCAGGTCCGGCGAAAAACTGTTTTTT

J gene: TRBJ1-3
clone size: NA
V gene: TRBV28
D gene: NA
CDR3 protein: CASSSRDGGNTIYF
CDR3 DNA: TGTGCCAGCAGTTCCCGGGACGGTGGAAACACCATATATTTT

J gene: TRBJ2-7
clone size: once
V gene: TRBV6-5
D gene: TRBD1
CDR3 protein: CASSWDRYHYEQYF
CDR3 DNA: TGTGCCAGCAGTTGGGACAGATACCATTACGAGCAGTACTTC

J gene: TRBJ1-1
clone size: once
V gene: TRBV10-3
D gene: TRBD1
CDR3 protein: CAISEGPDRRGNTEAFF
CDR3 DNA: TGTGCCATCAGTGAGGGTCCGGACAGGAGGGGGAATACTGAAGCTTTCTTT

J gene: TRBJ2-7
clone size: NA
V gene: TRBV7-2
D gene: NA
CDR3 protein: CASRRDFYEQYF
CDR3 DNA: TGTGCCAGCAGAAGGGACTTCTACGAGCAGTACTTC

J gene: TRBJ2-3
clone size: NA
V gene: TRBV11-1
D gene: NA
CDR3 protein: CASSLATGSTDTQYF
CDR3 DNA: TGTGCCAGCAGCTTAGCCACAGGTAGCACAGATACGCAGTATTTT

J gene: TRBJ2-7
clone size: NA
V gene: TRBV28
D gene: NA
CDR3 protein: CASSETANAYEQYF
CDR3 DNA: TGTGCCAGCAGTGAGACAGCAAACGCCTACGAGCAGTACTTC

J gene: TRBJ2-1
clone size: NA
V gene: TRBV28
D gene: TRBD2
CDR3 protein: CATKPPGLAGYNEQFF
CDR3 DNA: TGTGCCACCAAACCTCCTGGACTAGCGGGATACAATGAGCAGTTCTTC

J gene: TRBJ1-5
clone size: few
V gene: TRBV4-1
D gene: NA
CDR3 protein: CASSQDQGNQPQHF
CDR3 DNA: TGCGCCAGCAGCCAAGATCAGGGAAATCAGCCCCAGCATTTT

J gene: TRBJ2-7
clone size: NA
V gene: TRBV11-2
D gene: TRBD2
CDR3 protein: CASSLRTSGGLEQYF
CDR3 DNA: TGTGCCAGCAGCTTAAGAACTAGCGGAGGGCTCGAGCAGTACTTC

J gene: TRBJ1-2
clone size: once
V gene: TRBV5-6
D gene: TRBD1
CDR3 protein: CASSSTLGDRGQGGYGYTF
CDR3 DNA: TGTGCCAGCAGCTCGACCCTAGGGGACAGGGGGCAAGGGGGCTATGGCTACACCTTC

J gene: TRBJ2-2
clone size: NA
V gene: TRBV18
D gene: NA
CDR3 protein: CASSPSGQNTGELFF
CDR3 DNA: TGTGCCAGCTCACCATCGGGACAGAACACCGGGGAGCTGTTTTTT

J gene: TRBJ2-1
clone size: NA
V gene: TRBV11-1
D gene: TRBD2
CDR3 protein: CASSLDGTSRQQQFF
CDR3 DNA: TGTGCCAGCAGCTTAGACGGGACTAGCAGGCAACAGCAGTTCTTC

J gene: TRBJ2-3
clone size: NA
V gene: TRBV6-4
D gene: NA
CDR3 protein: CASSFTMGDTQYF
CDR3 DNA: TGTGCCAGCAGTTTTACAATGGGGGATACGCAGTATTTT

J gene: TRBJ2-3
clone size: NA
V gene: TRBV28
D gene: TRBD2
CDR3 protein: CASSFTSGRADTQYF
CDR3 DNA: TGTGCCAGCAGTTTTACTAGCGGGAGAGCAGATACGCAGTATTTT

J gene: TRBJ2-1
clone size: NA
V gene: TRBV29-1
D gene: TRBD2
CDR3 protein: CSVAGLARDEQFF
CDR3 DNA: TGCAGCGTCGCCGGACTAGCCAGGGATGAGCAGTTCTTC

J gene: TRBJ2-2
clone size: NA
V gene: TRBV14
D gene: TRBD2
CDR3 protein: CASSQDHLAGQTGELFF
CDR3 DNA: TGTGCCAGCAGCCAAGATCATCTAGCGGGGCAGACCGGGGAGCTGTTTTTT

J gene: TRBJ2-5
clone size: NA
V gene: TRBV11-2
D gene: NA
CDR3 protein: CASSLDLGTNLETQYF
CDR3 DNA: TGTGCCAGCAGCTTAGATCTAGGGACCAATCTCGAGACCCAGTACTTC

J gene: TRBJ2-5
clone size: NA
V gene: TRBV18
D gene: TRBD2
CDR3 protein: CASSLNRLGQLAGQETQYF
CDR3 DNA: TGTGCCAGCTCACTAAACCGGCTAGGACAGCTAGCGGGCCAAGAGACCCAGTACTTC

J gene: TRBJ1-5
clone size: NA
V gene: TRBV2
D gene: NA
CDR3 protein: CASAVFESNQPQHF
CDR3 DNA: TGTGCCAGCGCTGTGTTTGAAAGCAATCAGCCCCAGCATTTT

J gene: TRBJ2-1
clone size: NA
V gene: TRBV7-3
D gene: NA
CDR3 protein: CASSLGITGNEQFF
CDR3 DNA: TGTGCCAGCAGCCTGGGAATTACAGGGAATGAGCAGTTCTTC

J gene: TRBJ2-7
clone size: NA
V gene: TRBV2
D gene: NA
CDR3 protein: CASREQGGVYEQYF
CDR3 DNA: TGTGCCAGCAGAGAACAGGGAGGCGTCTACGAGCAGTACTTC